The 5 T cell receptor beta chains reported below all come from one sample, sequenced in a study of cytomegalovirus exposure and HLA in healthy donors. Both 60 Vbeta primers and 13 Jbeta primers went into the PCR. Libraries were prepared by immunoSEQ multiplex PCR; TCRdb keeps only in-frame clonotypes and omits some of them. The sample lists under 150,000 clones; approximately 83% were seen once. The sequenced sample consisted of PBMCs. All receptors come from a girl aged 2-10 years in good health and CMV-seronegative.

The J gene is TRBJ2-7, the V gene TRBV19; TRBD1 is a possible D gene (5 bases). CDR3 length equals 13 residues. The V gene's germline CDR1 is LNHDA and CDR2 SQIVND (reference sequence). V lost 2 bases, J lost 3 bases, and 8 bases lay in between. The CDR3 DNA reads as TGTGCCAGTAGTATAAAGGACAACTACGAGCAGTACTTC. This sequence encodes CASSIKDNYEQYF.

This chain joins TRBV18 and TRBJ2-3; the D gene is possibly TRBD1 (5 bases). The germline V gene has CDR1 KGHSH and CDR2 LQKENI. The V end lost 2 bases, the J end lost 2 bases, and 11 bases lay between the germline ends. CDR3 length: 15 amino acids. In DNA, the CDR3 is TGTGCCAGCTCACCATCGACAGAGTCCACAGATACGCAGTATTTT. The encoded protein is CASSPSTESTDTQYF.

This chain joins TRBV27 and TRBJ2-7, with D possibly TRBD2 on 6 matching bases. The CDR3 runs 14 residues. Germline V gene data show CDR1 as MNHEY and CDR2 as SMNVEV (reference sequence). Trimming pared 5 bases from V and 4 bases from J, leaving 15 bases between. The DNA for the CDR3 is TGTGCCAGCAGTGCCCGGGGGAGCCTTTACGAGCAGTACTTC. It specifies CASSARGSLYEQYF.

The chain recombines TRBV13 with TRBJ1-1, with TRBD1 matching 10 bases. This CDR3 has 16 amino acids. V shed 4 bases, J shed 5 bases, and the junction held 10 bases outside the gene matches. The germline CDR1 and CDR2 sequences are PRHDT and FYEKMQ (reference sequence). CDR3 coding DNA: TGTGCCAGCAGCTCGGAGACAGGGGGCGCGGGAACTGAAGCTTTCTTT. Translation: CASSSETGGAGTEAFF.

This clone has more than one count but fewer than ten. DNA of the CDR3: TGCGCCAGCAGCCAAGCTGGGGGCTCATTCGGGGCCAACGTCCTGACTTTC. It is translated as CASSQAGGSFGANVLTF. The V and J genes are TRBV4-1 and TRBJ2-6; possibly TRBD1 for D (6 bases). The CDR3 contains 17 residues. Germline CDR1 is MGHRA and CDR2 is YSYEKL. Trimming shortened V by 1 base and J by 4 bases, and 14 bases separated the two germline ends.